This T cell receptor (beta chain) was sequenced for a study of neurological immune-mediated disorders (dated by TCRdb to the late 2010s). Some background on the complete study: Peripheral blood TCR-beta repertoires from HTLV-I-associated myelopathy (HAM/TSP) patients, multiple sclerosis patients and healthy controls were compared by UMI-based sequencing. Longitudinal samples, technical triplicates and paired sorted CD4+ and CD8+ T-cell subsets, alongside PBMC samples, were included among the roughly 98 TCR-beta libraries. The cohort comprised 68 subjects: roughly 14 HAM/TSP patients, 34 multiple sclerosis patients and around 20 healthy controls.

To synthesize cDNA, template-switch 5'RACE was performed with a primer carrying a 10-nucleotide random unique molecular identifier so that each TCR transcript was tagged. Every sequencing run covered 15-18 subjects and yielded more than 170 million TCR-beta sequences. The RNeasy kit was used to extract total RNA. The KAPA Real-time Library Amplification kit was used to amplify TCR-beta VDJ regions with primers for the TCR constant region and the 5'RACE anchor. A first PCR added sample indexes and Illumina adaptors, after which a second PCR increased the library yield. After Ampure bead purification, the TCR product of roughly 650 bp was size-selected on a 2% E-gel SizeSelection system. Before pooling, libraries had their quality checked on a Bioanalyzer, their concentration measured with Qubit, and their quantity determined with the Kapa Library Quantification kit. Paired-end 2 x 150 bp sequencing of the libraries was performed on an Illumina HiSeq 2500. To increase sequence diversity, about 25-31% phiX was spiked into each library pool. The published analysis was carried out like this. Quality-filtered reads were processed with the UMI-based MiGEC pipeline, which removed over 75% of raw TCR sequences during error correction. VDJ genes were aligned to IMGT germline references, and clonotypes were defined by unique CDR3 amino acid sequence plus V-J genes. Clonal expansion, Shannon diversity, and CDR3 relatedness (CalcPairwiseDistances, ClusterSamples) were evaluated with VDJtools, and phylogenetic trees were built with CLCbio workbench. A clone was classed as expanded if it had 8 or more unique UMIs, a cutoff based on coefficient-of-variation modelling across technical triplicates. Using fastp at Q25 and MiXCR, TCRdb reprocessed the public reads and kept productive beta chains. Every CDR3 protein is listed once, alongside the most common genes and DNA of its rows. The V and J calls were determined by TCRdb, not by the authors. Counted in this sample were some 38,000 distinct CDR3 sequences; approximately 4.4% of them appeared once. The ten largest clones represent roughly 9% of the sample.

Healthy controls were blood bank volunteers in Maryland, USA. For the sorted-subset TCR libraries, the starting material was roughly 1 million sorted CD4+ or CD8+ T cells. Peripheral blood was subjected to Ficoll-Hypaque density gradient centrifugation to isolate PBMCs, which were then cryopreserved in liquid nitrogen. Paired sorted CD4+ and CD8+ subsets came from healthy controls, HAM/TSP patients and MS patients. The study at large found these results: No identical CDR3 amino acid sequences were shared among expanded clones across subjects, suggesting private TCR-beta repertoires in all groups. The highest TCR clonal expansion was observed in HAM/TSP patients, whereas the lowest was observed in MS patients, even when compared with healthy controls.

CDR1 and CDR2 were assigned from the germline V gene as LGHNA and YNFKEQ. The CDR3 spans 16 residues, from the cysteine through the phenylalanine. Only CDR3 DNA is held: 48 bases, read in frame from base 1. The trim is 0 bases for V and 1 base for J, with a gap of 12 bases between the germline ends. Many counts were recorded for this clonotype. Its specific antigen is unknown. One base away there is no much larger clone; base qualities are not given. The chain was built from TRBV4-2 and TRBJ1-1, with the identity of the D gene unclear. Sample: CD4+ T cells from blood. The origin of this receptor is a man aged 18 to 29 in good health. The CDR3 sequence is CASSQDLKIGNTEAFF. The bases read TGTGCCAGCAGCCAAGATCTAAAAATAGGGAACACTGAAGCTTTCTTT.